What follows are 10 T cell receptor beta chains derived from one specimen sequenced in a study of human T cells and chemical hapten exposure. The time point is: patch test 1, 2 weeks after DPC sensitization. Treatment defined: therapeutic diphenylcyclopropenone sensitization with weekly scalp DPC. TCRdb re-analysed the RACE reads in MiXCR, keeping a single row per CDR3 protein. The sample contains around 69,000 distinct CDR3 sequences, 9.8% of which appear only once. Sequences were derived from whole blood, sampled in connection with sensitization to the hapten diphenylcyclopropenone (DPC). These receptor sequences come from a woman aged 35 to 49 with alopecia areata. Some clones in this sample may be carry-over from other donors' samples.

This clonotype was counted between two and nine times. In DNA, the CDR3 is TGTGCCAGCAGCAGTAGGAGCGGGGGGGCCGGTACGCAGTATTTT. It codes for CASSSRSGGAGTQYF. The chain links TRBV5-4 to TRBJ2-3, with 10 bases aligning to TRBD2. The CDR3 contains 15 residues. The germline gives CDR1 SGHNT, CDR2 YYREEE (reference sequence). V shed 4 bases, J shed 8 bases, and the junction held 10 bases outside the gene matches.

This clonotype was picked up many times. The CDR3 DNA sequence: TGTGCCAGCAGCTTAGGATTGGCGGCGTGGACAGCCAAAAACATTCAGTACTTC. Its translation: CASSLGLAAWTAKNIQYF. The chain links TRBV7-9 to TRBJ2-4; no clear D gene. Germline CDR1 SEHNR, CDR2 FQNEAQ (reference sequence). The CDR3 is 18 residues long. V gave up 1 base and J gave up 0 bases, with 16 bases separating them.

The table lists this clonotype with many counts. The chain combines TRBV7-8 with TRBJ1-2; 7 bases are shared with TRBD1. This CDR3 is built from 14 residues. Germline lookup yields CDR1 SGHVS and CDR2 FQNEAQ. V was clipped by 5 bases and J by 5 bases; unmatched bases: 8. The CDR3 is CASSKGGRGYGYTF. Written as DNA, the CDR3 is TGTGCCAGCAGCAAAGGGGGCAGGGGATATGGCTACACCTTC.

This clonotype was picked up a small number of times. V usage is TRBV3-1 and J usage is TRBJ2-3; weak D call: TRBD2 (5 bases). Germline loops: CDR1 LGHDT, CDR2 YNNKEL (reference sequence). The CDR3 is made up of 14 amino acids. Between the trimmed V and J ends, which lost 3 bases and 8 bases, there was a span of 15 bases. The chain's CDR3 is CASSHGNIGGTQYF. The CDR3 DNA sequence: TGTGCCAGCAGCCATGGGAATATCGGAGGTACGCAGTATTTT.

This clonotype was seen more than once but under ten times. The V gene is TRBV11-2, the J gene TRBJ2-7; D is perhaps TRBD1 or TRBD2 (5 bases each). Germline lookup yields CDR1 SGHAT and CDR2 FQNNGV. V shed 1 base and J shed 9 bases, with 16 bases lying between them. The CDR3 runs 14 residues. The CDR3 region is CASSLGDHLGVQYF. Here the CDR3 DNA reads TGTGCCAGCAGCTTAGGGGACCACTTGGGAGTGCAGTACTTC.

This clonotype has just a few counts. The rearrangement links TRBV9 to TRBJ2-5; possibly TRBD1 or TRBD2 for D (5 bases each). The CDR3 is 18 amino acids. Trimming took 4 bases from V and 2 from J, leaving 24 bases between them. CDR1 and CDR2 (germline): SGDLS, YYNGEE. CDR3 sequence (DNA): TGTGCCAGCAGCCCTCAAATCGGGGCGGGTTTCGCACAAGAGACCCAGTACTTC. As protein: CASSPQIGAGFAQETQYF.

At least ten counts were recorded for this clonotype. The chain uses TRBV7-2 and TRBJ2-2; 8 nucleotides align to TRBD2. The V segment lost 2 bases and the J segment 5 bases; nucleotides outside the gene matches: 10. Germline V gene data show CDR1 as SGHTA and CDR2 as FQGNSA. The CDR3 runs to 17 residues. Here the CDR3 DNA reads TGTGCCAGCAGCTTAAGGCTCGGGGGGGCCACTACCGGGGAGCTGTTTTTT. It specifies CASSLRLGGATTGELFF.

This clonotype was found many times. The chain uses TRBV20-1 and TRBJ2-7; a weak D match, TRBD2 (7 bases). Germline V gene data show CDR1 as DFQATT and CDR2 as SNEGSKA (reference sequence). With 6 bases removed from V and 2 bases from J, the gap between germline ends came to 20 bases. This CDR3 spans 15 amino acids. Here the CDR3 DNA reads TGCAGTGCCGGGGGGTCCGGACAGCGCGCCTACGAGCAGTACTTC. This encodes CSAGGSGQRAYEQYF.

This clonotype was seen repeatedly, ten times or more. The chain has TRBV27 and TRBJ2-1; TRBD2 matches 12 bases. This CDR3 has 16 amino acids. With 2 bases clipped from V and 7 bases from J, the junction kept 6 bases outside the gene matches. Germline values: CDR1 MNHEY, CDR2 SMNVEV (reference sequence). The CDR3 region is CASSLVLAGGPNEQFF. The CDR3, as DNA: TGTGCCAGCAGTTTAGTGCTAGCGGGGGGGCCTAATGAGCAGTTCTTC.

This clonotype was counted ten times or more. Written as DNA, the CDR3 is TGTGCCAGCAGTTTCTCGGGCAGCTCCTACGAGCAGTACTTC. This codes for CASSFSGSSYEQYF. This chain uses TRBV28 with TRBJ2-7; no firm D call. Trimming took 3 bases from V and 0 from J, leaving 9 bases between them. The CDR3 is 14 amino acids. Germline CDR1 is MDHEN and CDR2 is SYDVKM.